The 26 T cell receptor beta chains below were found in one sample sequenced in a study of vaccination and CD4 T cells after COVID-19. An Oncomine TCR Beta short-read assay was used to sequence the DNA from cultured CD4+ T cells. TCRdb re-derived calls from the PCR reads in MiXCR, one entry per CDR3 protein. The table includes approximately 15,000 distinct CDR3 sequences, 56% detected once. These receptors have no known antigen. Treatment defined: approximately 11-day PBMC culture with coronavirus spike peptide pools or control peptides (ViraFEST assay). Sequencing input: CD4+ T cells from blood, cultured in vitro. Receptors were obtained from a human donor who had recovered from COVID-19.

A few counts support this clonotype. This chain joins TRBV6-5 and TRBJ2-3; D gene unclear. The germline gives CDR1 MNHEY, CDR2 SVGAGI. There are 15 residues in the CDR3. V was shortened by 0 bases and J by 2 bases, with 9 bases between the two germline ends. CDR3 in DNA: TGTGCCAGCAGTTACTCGATTGCCACCACAGATACGCAGTATTTT. It is translated as CASSYSIATTDTQYF.

The table lists this clonotype with a count of one. The V call is TRBV20-1, the J call TRBJ1-3; D unclear. The V end lost 1 base, the J end lost 4 bases, and 8 bases lay between the germline ends. Germline values: CDR1 DFQATT, CDR2 SNEGSKA (reference sequence). The CDR3 has 13 amino acids. In nucleotides, the CDR3 is TGCAGTGCTAGAGGAGTCGGAGGAAACACCATATATTTT. Translation gives CSARGVGGNTIYF.

J is TRBJ1-5 and V is TRBV19, with D perhaps TRBD1 (5 bases). This CDR3 region has 12 residues. V gave up 5 bases and J gave up 7 bases, with 9 bases separating them. Germline V gives CDR1 LNHDA, CDR2 SQIVND (reference sequence). CDR3 DNA sequence: TGTGCCAGTAGTCCCCGGGGCCAGCCCCAGCATTTT. Translating gives CASSPRGQPQHF.

This clonotype was seen only a few times. V and J are TRBV20-1 and TRBJ2-5; D is uncertain. Per the germline V gene, CDR1 is DFQATT and CDR2 is SNEGSKA (reference sequence). The CDR3 length is 12 residues. V was pared by 3 bases and J by 0 bases, with 5 bases between. The CDR3 DNA sequence: TGCAGTGCTAGTCGGCACCAAGAGACCCAGTACTTC. Translation: CSASRHQETQYF.

The chain employs TRBV5-1 and TRBJ2-7; maybe TRBD2 (6 bases). V lost 4 bases, J lost 3 bases, and 20 bases lay in between. This CDR3 is 16 amino acids long. The germline CDR1 and CDR2 sequences are SGHRS and YFSETQ. The CDR3 nucleotides are TGCGCCAGCAGCCCGGGACTTGCCCCGGGGAACTACGAGCAGTACTTC. Translating gives CASSPGLAPGNYEQYF.

A word on this clonotype: The junction and the germline gene differ at one end; a read error may be behind it. J is TRBJ2-1 and V is TRBV20-1; 14 bases agree with TRBD2. The CDR3 covers 17 residues. Germline V gives CDR1 DFQATT, CDR2 SNEGSKA (reference sequence). DNA for the CDR3: TGCAGTACTAGAGATCGACTAGCGGGGGGGTTTGCTACTGAGCAGTTCTTC. Amino acid sequence: CSTRDRLAGGFATEQFF.

The chain recombines TRBV11-3 with TRBJ1-1; 10 bases are a match to TRBD1. CDR1 and CDR2 from the germline V gene are SGHNT and YENEEA. V lost 8 bases and J lost 5; bases outside the gene matches: 11. This CDR3 contains 15 residues. The CDR3 coding sequence is TGTGCCAGCCGGGGGTCCGACAGGGGGCTTACTGAAGCTTTCTTT. As protein: CASRGSDRGLTEAFF.

This chain uses TRBV20-1 with TRBJ2-1; 9 nucleotides agree with TRBD2. The length of the CDR3 is 14 residues. Germline V gives CDR1 DFQATT, CDR2 SNEGSKA (reference sequence). After removal of 1 base from V and 7 bases from J, the junction contained 5 bases not matched to a gene. CDR3 in amino acids: CSARAIAGANEQFF. The CDR3 region has the DNA TGCAGTGCTAGAGCCATAGCGGGAGCAAATGAGCAGTTCTTC.

This clonotype was detected only a few times. The chain combines TRBV19 with TRBJ1-3; 7 positions agree with TRBD1. This CDR3 spans 17 amino acids. V dropped 6 bases and J dropped 10; count of bases not matched to a gene: 21. CDR1 and CDR2 from the germline V gene are LNHDA and SQIVND (reference sequence). CDR3 amino acids: CASSPVAHTGAAKTIYF. The CDR3 bases are TGTGCCAGTAGCCCAGTGGCCCACACAGGGGCTGCTAAGACCATATATTTT.

The rearrangement links TRBV11-3 to TRBJ2-3, with no clear D. This CDR3 is built from 16 residues. Trimming took 1 base from V and 1 from J, leaving 12 bases between them. Germline values: CDR1 SGHNT, CDR2 YENEEA. CDR3 sequence reads: CASSLGAITGTDTQYF. CDR3 nucleotide sequence: TGTGCCAGCAGCTTAGGGGCAATCACGGGCACAGATACGCAGTATTTT.

The chain is built from TRBV2 and TRBJ1-5; perhaps TRBD1 as D (5 bases). V was cut by 4 bases and J by 4 bases, with 8 bases left in between. CDR1 is SNHLY and CDR2 is FYNNEI in the germline V gene. CDR3 length: 13 residues. CDR3 nucleotide sequence: TGTGCCAGCAGTGGAGAGGGGAATCAGCCCCAGCATTTT. The encoded protein is CASSGEGNQPQHF.

A few counts support this clonotype. CDR3 bases: TGCAGTGCTCACACCGGACCTTACAGCACAGATACGCAGTATTTT. As protein: CSAHTGPYSTDTQYF. The V and J genes are TRBV20-1 and TRBJ2-3; D ambiguous. The length of the CDR3 is 15 residues. CDR1 and CDR2 (germline): DFQATT, SNEGSKA (reference sequence). Trimming shortened V by 5 bases and J by 0 bases, and 15 bases separated the two germline ends.

V and J are TRBV7-6 and TRBJ2-5; D unresolved. V was shortened by 5 bases and J by 2 bases, with 21 bases between the two germline ends. This CDR3 spans 17 amino acids. In germline, CDR1 is SGHVS, CDR2 FNYEAQ. CDR3 bases: TGTGCCAGCAGCCTAGGCCGCGGCGGACGCCTACAAGAGACCCAGTACTTC. Translation gives CASSLGRGGRLQETQYF.

This clonotype was detected a few times. V gene TRBV20-1 combines with J gene TRBJ2-6, with D hard to call. Germline V gene data show CDR1 as DFQATT and CDR2 as SNEGSKA (reference sequence). V lost 5 bases and J lost 6, with 14 bases in between. The CDR3 totals 14 residues. The CDR3 nucleotides read TGCAGTGCTCACCCGGCTTCTTCGGCCAACGTCCTGACTTTC. This sequence encodes CSAHPASSANVLTF.

J is TRBJ1-6 and V is TRBV15; D is possibly TRBD1 (5 bases). V was trimmed by 0 bases and J by 12 bases, leaving 15 bases between them. This CDR3 has 15 residues. CDR1 LNHNV and CDR2 YYDKDF come from the germline V gene (reference sequence). In nucleotides, the CDR3 is TGTGCCACCAGCAGAGATCCGGGGACCGCAGAACCCCTCCACTTT. Its translation: CATSRDPGTAEPLHF.

The chain uses TRBV5-1 and TRBJ1-6, with 8 positions matching TRBD1. Germline V gene sequence: CDR1 SGHRS, CDR2 YFSETQ. V dropped 4 bases and J dropped 11; count of bases not matched to a gene: 8. This CDR3 comprises 14 residues. For the CDR3, the DNA is TGCGCCAGCAGCCCTGGACAGGGTTTGCCACCCCTCCACTTT. Its protein product is CASSPGQGLPPLHF. Variable domain in full (rest from reference TRBV5-1 and TRBJ1-6): KAGVTQTPRYLIKTRGQQVTLSCSPISGHRSVSWYQQTPGQGLQFLFEYFSETQRNKGNFPGRFSGRQFSNSRSEMNVSTLELGDSALYLCASSPGQGLPPLHFGNGTRLTVT.

This clonotype appeared a few times. V gene TRBV15 combines with J gene TRBJ1-2; the match to TRBD1 covers 7 bases. CDR1 and CDR2 from the germline V gene are LNHNV and YYDKDF (reference sequence). The CDR3 length is 16 residues. With V trimmed by 5 bases and J by 2 bases, 11 bases remained unmatched. As DNA, the CDR3 is TGTGCCACCAGCCACATGCACAGGGGAGCGAACTATGGCTACACCTTC. It yields the protein CATSHMHRGANYGYTF.

This clonotype was detected once. At one end the junction does not follow the germline gene, possibly because of a read error. The chain uses TRBV5-3 and TRBJ2-1; 9 nucleotides match TRBD1. TRBV5-3 is an ORF, with its function uncertain. The CDR3 runs to 18 residues. CDR3 sequence: CASSSPLLQGASYNEQFF. In nucleotides, the CDR3 is TGTGCCAGCAGCTCACCGCTCCTACAGGGGGCTTCCTACAATGAGCAGTTCTTC.

The gene calls are TRBV27 and TRBJ2-3; D is ambiguous. The CDR3 runs to 15 residues. Germline V gives CDR1 MNHEY, CDR2 SMNVEV (reference sequence). V was shortened by 2 bases and J by 2 bases, with 11 bases between the two germline ends. The CDR3 DNA follows: TGTGCCAGCAGTTTAGGCAGGAGACCCACAGATACGCAGTATTTT. Its translation is CASSLGRRPTDTQYF.

The rearrangement uses TRBV2 and TRBJ1-5; D unclear. CDR1 is SNHLY, CDR2 FYNNEI, per germline. V dropped 4 bases and J dropped 2 bases, with 12 bases sitting between them. The CDR3 has 15 amino acids. CDR3 nucleotide sequence: TGTGCCAGCAGTGTTGGAAAGTGGGGCAATCAGCCCCAGCATTTT. Translation: CASSVGKWGNQPQHF.

This clonotype was detected only a few times. The chain couples TRBV6-1 to TRBJ2-2; TRBD2 matches 13 bases. CDR1 is MNHNS and CDR2 is SASEGT in the germline V gene. V lost 6 bases to trimming and J lost 6 bases; unmatched junction nucleotides: 7. CDR3 length: 16 amino acids. The CDR3 DNA reads as TGTGCCAGCAGCCTACGGACTAGCGGGGGTGCCGGGGAGCTGTTTTTT. Translated: CASSLRTSGGAGELFF.

For the CDR3, the DNA is TGTGCCAGCAGCCGAACTAGCGGGGGGGCCCGAGAGACCCAGTACTTC. Translating gives CASSRTSGGARETQYF. The rearrangement joins TRBV6-1 to TRBJ2-5; TRBD2 matches at 13 bases. CDR1 MNHNS and CDR2 SASEGT come from the germline V gene. The CDR3 totals 16 residues. The V and J ends lost 6 bases and 4 bases, in that order; junction bases with no gene match: 8.

This clonotype was detected a few times. V gene TRBV15 combines with J gene TRBJ2-5, with a tentative D call TRBD1 (6 bases). Trimming shortened V by 4 bases and J by 7 bases, and 13 bases separated the two germline ends. Germline assignment: CDR1 LNHNV and CDR2 YYDKDF (reference sequence). The CDR3 loop spans 13 amino acids. CDR3 bases: TGTGCCACCAGCACAGAGGAAGGGGGGACCCAGTACTTC. Amino acid sequence: CATSTEEGGTQYF.

The chain recombines TRBV5-1 with TRBJ2-5; perhaps TRBD2 as D (5 bases). This CDR3 spans 17 amino acids. Germline V gene sequence: CDR1 SGHRS, CDR2 YFSETQ. Deletions cut 0 bases from V and 1 base from J, with 16 bases between. CDR3 bases: TGCGCCAGCAGCTTGGTTGTCAGCGGTAATTCCCAAGAGACCCAGTACTTC. It codes for CASSLVVSGNSQETQYF.

The chain has TRBV11-3 and TRBJ1-2; D remains unclear. This CDR3 contains 12 residues. Germline V CDR1 and CDR2: SGHNT, YENEEA. The V gene lost 0 bases and the J gene lost 4 bases, with 3 bases spanning the gap. The CDR3 sequence is CASSLEGYGYTF. CDR3 sequence (DNA): TGTGCCAGCAGCTTAGAAGGCTATGGCTACACCTTC.

The chain joins TRBV4-1 to TRBJ2-3; unclear D gene. This CDR3 has 13 amino acids. CDR1 is MGHRA, CDR2 YSYEKL, per germline. Trimming removed 3 bases at V and 8 bases at J, with 12 bases between. The CDR3 region has the DNA TGCGCCAGCAGCCATCCCCTCGTGGGTACGCAGTATTTT. Protein: CASSHPLVGTQYF.